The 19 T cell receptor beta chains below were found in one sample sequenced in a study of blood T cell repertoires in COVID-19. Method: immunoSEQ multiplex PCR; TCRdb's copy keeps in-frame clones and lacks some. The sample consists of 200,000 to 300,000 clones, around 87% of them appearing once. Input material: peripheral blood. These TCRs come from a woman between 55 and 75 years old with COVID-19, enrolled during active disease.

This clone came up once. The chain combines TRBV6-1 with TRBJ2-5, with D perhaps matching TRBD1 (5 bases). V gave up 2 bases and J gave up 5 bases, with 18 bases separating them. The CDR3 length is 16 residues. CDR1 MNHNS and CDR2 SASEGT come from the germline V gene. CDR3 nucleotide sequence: TGTGCCAGCAGTGAACTGATCAGGGTAGGGATCGAGACCCAGTACTTC. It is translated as CASSELIRVGIETQYF.

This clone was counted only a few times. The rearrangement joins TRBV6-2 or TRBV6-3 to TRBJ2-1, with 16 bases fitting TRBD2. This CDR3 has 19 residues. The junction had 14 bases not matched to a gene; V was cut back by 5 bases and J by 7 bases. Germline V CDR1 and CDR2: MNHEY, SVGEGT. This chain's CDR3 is CASSALPGLAGGRVNEQFF. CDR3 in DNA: TGTGCCAGCAGTGCCCTCCCGGGACTAGCGGGAGGGAGAGTAAATGAGCAGTTCTTC.

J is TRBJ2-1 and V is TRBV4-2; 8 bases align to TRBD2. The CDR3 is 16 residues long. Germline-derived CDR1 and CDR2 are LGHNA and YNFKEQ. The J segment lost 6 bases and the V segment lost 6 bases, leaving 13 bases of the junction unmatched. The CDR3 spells CASSQAGGRSFNEQFF. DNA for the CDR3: TGTGCCAGCAGTCAGGCGGGCGGGAGGTCTTTCAATGAGCAGTTCTTC.

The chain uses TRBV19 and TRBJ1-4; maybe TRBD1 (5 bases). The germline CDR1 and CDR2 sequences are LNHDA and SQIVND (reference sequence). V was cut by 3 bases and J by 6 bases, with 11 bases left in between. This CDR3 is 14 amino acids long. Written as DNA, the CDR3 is TGTGCCAGTAGTATGGGGCAGGCCTATGAAAAACTGTTTTTT. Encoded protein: CASSMGQAYEKLFF.

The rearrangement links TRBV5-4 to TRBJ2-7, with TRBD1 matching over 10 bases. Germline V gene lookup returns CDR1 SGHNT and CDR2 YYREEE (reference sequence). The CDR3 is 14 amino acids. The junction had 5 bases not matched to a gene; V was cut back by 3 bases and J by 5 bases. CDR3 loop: CASSSDRGSHEQYF. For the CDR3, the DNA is TGTGCCAGCAGCTCGGACAGGGGGTCCCACGAGCAGTACTTC.

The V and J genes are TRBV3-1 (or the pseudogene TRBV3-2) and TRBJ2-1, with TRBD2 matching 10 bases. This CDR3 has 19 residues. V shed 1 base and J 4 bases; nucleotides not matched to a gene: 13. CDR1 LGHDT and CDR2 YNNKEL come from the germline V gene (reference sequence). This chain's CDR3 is CASSQGPRVAGGLYNEQFF. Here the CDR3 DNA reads TGTGCCAGCAGCCAAGGACCTAGGGTAGCGGGGGGACTTTACAATGAGCAGTTCTTC.

CDR3 DNA sequence: TGTGCCACCAGCAGAGTTCGGGGGAGGGTTCGCACAGATACGCAGTATTTT. Protein: CATSRVRGRVRTDTQYF. The V gene is TRBV15, the J gene TRBJ2-3; 7 bases are shared with TRBD2. Trimming removed 1 base from V and 1 base from J; junction bases left unmatched: 8. The CDR3 runs 17 residues. Germline assignment: CDR1 LNHNV and CDR2 YYDKDF (reference sequence). Filled out from reference TRBV15 and TRBJ2-3, the complete variable domain reads DAMVIQNPRYQVTQFGKPVTLSCSQTLNHNVMYWYQQKSSQAPKLLFHYYDKDFNNEADTPDNFQSRRPNTSFCFLDIRSPGLGDTAMYLCATSRVRGRVRTDTQYFGPGTRLTVL.

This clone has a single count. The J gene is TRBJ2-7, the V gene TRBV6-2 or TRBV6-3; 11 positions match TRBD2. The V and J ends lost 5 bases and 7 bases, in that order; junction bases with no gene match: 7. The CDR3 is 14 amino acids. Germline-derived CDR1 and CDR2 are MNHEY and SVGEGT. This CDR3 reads CASSRLAGTGEQYF. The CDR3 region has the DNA TGTGCCAGCAGTAGACTAGCGGGAACGGGGGAGCAGTACTTC.

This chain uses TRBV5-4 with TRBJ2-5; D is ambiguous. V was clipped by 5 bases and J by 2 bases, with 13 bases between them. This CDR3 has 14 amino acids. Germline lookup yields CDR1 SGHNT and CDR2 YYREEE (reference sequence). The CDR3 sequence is CASSLYSSQETQYF. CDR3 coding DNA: TGTGCCAGCAGTCTATACAGCAGTCAAGAGACCCAGTACTTC.

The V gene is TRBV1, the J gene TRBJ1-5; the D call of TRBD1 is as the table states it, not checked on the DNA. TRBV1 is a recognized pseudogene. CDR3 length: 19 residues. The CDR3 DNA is TGCACCAGCAGCCAAGATACGGGACAAAATATTCATAGCAATCAGCCCCAGCATTTT. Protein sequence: CTSSQDTGQNIHSNQPQHF.

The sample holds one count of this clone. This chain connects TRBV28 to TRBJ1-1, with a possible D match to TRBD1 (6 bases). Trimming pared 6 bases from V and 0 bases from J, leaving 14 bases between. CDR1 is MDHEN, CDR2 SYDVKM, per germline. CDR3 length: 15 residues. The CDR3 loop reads CASRPPGQMNTEAFF. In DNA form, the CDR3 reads TGTGCCAGCAGGCCTCCCGGACAGATGAACACTGAAGCTTTCTTT. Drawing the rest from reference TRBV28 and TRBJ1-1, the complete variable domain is DVKVTQSSRYLVKRTGEKVFLECVQDMDHENMFWYRQDPGLGLRLIYFSYDVKMKEKGDIPEGYSVSREKKERFSLILESASTNQTSMYLCASRPPGQMNTEAFFGQGTRLTVV.

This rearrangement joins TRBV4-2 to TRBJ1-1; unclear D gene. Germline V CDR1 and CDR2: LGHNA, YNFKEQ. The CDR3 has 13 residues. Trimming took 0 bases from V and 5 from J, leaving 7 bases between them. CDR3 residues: CASSQDQVTEAFF. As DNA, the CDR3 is TGTGCCAGCAGCCAAGATCAGGTGACTGAAGCTTTCTTT.

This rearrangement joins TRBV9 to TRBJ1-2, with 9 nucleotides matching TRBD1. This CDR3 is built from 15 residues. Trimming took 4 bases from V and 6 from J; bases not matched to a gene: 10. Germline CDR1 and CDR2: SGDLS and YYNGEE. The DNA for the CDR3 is TGTGCCAGCAGCCCCTCGGACAGGGGAGGGAATGGCTACACCTTC. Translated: CASSPSDRGGNGYTF.

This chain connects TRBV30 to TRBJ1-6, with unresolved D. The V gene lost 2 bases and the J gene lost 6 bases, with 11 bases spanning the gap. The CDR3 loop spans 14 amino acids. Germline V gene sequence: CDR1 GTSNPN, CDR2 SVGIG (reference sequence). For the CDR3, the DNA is TGTGCCTGGAGTCGTGACACGATTAATTCACCCCTCCACTTT. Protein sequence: CAWSRDTINSPLHF.

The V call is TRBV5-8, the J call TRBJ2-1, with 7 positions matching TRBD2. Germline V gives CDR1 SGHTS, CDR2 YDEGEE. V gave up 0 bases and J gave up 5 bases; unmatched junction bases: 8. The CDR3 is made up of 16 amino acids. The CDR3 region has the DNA TGTGCCAGCAGCTTGGTCGTGGGAGGGTCCAACAATGAGCAGTTCTTC. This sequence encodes CASSLVVGGSNNEQFF.

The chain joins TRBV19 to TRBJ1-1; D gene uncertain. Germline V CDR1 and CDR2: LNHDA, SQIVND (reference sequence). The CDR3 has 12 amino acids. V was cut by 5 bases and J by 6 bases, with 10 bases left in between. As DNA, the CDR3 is TGTGCCAGTAGTGGTCCGGCGGCTGAAGCTTTCTTT. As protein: CASSGPAAEAFF.

The CDR3 DNA sequence: TGCGCCAGCAGCCAAGAGGGGGGGGCTTACACAGATACGCAGTATTTT. Its protein is CASSQEGGAYTDTQYF. The genes are TRBV4-1 and TRBJ2-3; tentative D call: TRBD2 (7 bases). With 0 bases removed from V and 2 bases from J, the gap between germline ends came to 12 bases. Germline V gives CDR1 MGHRA, CDR2 YSYEKL. The CDR3 sequence is 16 residues long.

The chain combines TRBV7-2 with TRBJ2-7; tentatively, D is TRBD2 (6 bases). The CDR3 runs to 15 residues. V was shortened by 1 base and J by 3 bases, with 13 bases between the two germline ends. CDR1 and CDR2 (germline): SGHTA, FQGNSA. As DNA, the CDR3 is TGTGCCAGCAGCTTAGTGGCGGGATATAGCTACGAGCAGTACTTC. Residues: CASSLVAGYSYEQYF. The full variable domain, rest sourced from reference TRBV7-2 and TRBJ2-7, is GAGVSQSPSNKVTEKGKDVELRCDPISGHTALYWYRQSLGQGLEFLIYFQGNSAPDKSGLPSDRFSAERTGGSVSTLTIQRTQQEDSAVYLCASSLVAGYSYEQYFGPGTRLTVT.

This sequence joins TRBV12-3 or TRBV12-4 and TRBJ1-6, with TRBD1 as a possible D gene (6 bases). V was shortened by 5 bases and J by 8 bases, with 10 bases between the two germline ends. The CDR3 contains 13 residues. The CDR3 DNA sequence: TGTGCCAGCAGTGCGACAGGTGATTCACCCCTCCACTTT. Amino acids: CASSATGDSPLHF.